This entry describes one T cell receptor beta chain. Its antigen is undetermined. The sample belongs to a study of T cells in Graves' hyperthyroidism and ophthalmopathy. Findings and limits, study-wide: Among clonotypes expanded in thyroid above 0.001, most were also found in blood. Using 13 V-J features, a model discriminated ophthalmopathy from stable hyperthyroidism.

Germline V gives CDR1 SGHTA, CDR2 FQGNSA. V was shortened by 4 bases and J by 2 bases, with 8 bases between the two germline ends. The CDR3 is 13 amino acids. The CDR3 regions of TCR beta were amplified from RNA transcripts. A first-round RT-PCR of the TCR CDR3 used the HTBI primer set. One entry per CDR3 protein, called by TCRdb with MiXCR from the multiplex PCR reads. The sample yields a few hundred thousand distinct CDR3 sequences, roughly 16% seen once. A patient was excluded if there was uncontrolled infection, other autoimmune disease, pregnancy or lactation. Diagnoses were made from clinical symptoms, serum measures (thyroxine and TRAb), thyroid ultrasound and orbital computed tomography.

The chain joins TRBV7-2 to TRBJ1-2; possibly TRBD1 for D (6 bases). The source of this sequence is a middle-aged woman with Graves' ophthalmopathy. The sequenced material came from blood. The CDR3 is CASSWGHNYGYTF. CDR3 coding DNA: TGTGCCAGCAGCTGGGGACACAACTATGGCTACACCTTC.